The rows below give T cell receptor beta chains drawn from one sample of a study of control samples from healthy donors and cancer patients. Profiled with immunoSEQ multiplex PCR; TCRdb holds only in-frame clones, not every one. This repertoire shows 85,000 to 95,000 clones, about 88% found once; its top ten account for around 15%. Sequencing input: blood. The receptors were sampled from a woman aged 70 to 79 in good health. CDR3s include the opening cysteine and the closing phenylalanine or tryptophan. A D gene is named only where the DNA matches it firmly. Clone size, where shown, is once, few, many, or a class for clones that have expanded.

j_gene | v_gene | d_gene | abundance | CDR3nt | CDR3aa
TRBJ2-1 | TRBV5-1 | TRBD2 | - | TGCGCCAGCCACAGCGGGAACTTTGACAATGAGCAGTTCTTC | CASHSGNFDNEQFF
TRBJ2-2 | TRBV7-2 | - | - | TGTGCCAGCAGCCTCACCTTTCCCGGGGAGCTGTTTTTT | CASSLTFPGELFF
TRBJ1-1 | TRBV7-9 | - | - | TGTGCCAGCAGCCCTCTATGGTCCGGAGTAAACACTGAAGCTTTCTTT | CASSPLWSGVNTEAFF
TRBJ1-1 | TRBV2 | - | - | TGTGCCAGCAGTGTAGGTTCTTCTTCTGAAGCTTTCTTT | CASSVGSSSEAFF
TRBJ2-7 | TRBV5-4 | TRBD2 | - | TGTGCCAGCAGCCCGGGAGGGGAATACGAGCAGTACTTC | CASSPGGEYEQYF
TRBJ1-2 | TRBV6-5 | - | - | TGTGCCAGCAGTTACTCTAGGACGGGGACAAGCGGTGGCTACACCTTC | CASSYSRTGTSGGYTF
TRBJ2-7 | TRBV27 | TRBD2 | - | TGTGCCACCTCAAAGACTAGCCAGAGCTCCTACGAGCAGTACTTC | CATSKTSQSSYEQYF
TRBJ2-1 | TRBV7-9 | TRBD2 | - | TGTGCCAGCGGGAGCCGGGACTACTCCTACAATGAGCAGTTCTTC | CASGSRDYSYNEQFF
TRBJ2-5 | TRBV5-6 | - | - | TGTGCCAGCAGCGCCCTGACAGTGCAAGAGACCCAGTACTTC | CASSALTVQETQYF
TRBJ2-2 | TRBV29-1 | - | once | TGCAGCGTTCTAGAGGGTTCCACCGGGGAGCTGTTTTTT | CSVLEGSTGELFF
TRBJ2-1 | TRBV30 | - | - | TGTGCTTCGATCGGGGCAGGGTGGAATGAGCAGTTCTTC | CASIGAGWNEQFF
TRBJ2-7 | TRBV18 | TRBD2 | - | TGTGCCAGCTCACCACGGCGGGAGAGTAACGAGCAGTACTTC | CASSPRRESNEQYF
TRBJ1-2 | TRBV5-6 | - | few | TGTGCCAGCAGGTCCGGGACTAACTATGGCTACACCTTC | CASRSGTNYGYTF
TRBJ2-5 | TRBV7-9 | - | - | TGTGCCAGCAGCTTTAGCCAGTCCGGAGGAGAGACCCAGTACTTC | CASSFSQSGGETQYF
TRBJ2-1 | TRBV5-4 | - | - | TGTGCCAGCAGCTTTGGTCGGGAAAACAATGAGCAGTTCTTC | CASSFGRENNEQFF
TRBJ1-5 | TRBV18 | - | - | TGTGCCAGCTCACTCGCCCGGGGGAATCAGCCCCAGCATTTT | CASSLARGNQPQHF
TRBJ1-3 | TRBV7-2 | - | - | TGTGCCAGCAGCTTTGACCCCTCGGGAAACACCATATATTTT | CASSFDPSGNTIYF
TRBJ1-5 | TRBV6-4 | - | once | TGTGCCAGCAGTGAGGCAGGGGGCAATCAGCCCCAGCATTTT | CASSEAGGNQPQHF
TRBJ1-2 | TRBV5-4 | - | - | TGTGCCAGCAGCGAACAGGGAGTCGCCTATGGCTACACCTTC | CASSEQGVAYGYTF
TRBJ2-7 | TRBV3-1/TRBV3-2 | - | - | TGTGCCAGCAGCCAAGAAGGGGCTAGCTTTGCCTACGAGCAGTACTTC | CASSQEGASFAYEQYF
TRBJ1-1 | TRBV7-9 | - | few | TGTGCCAGCAGCTTCCCTCCCAATACACCCTCCAACACTGAAGCTTTCTTT | CASSFPPNTPSNTEAFF
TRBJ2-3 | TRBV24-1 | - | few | TGTGCCACTATGGCGGGAGATACGCAGTATTTT | CATMAGDTQYF
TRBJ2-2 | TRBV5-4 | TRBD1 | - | TGTGCCAGCAGCCTCAGTACAGGGGGTGCCGGGGAGCTGTTTTTT | CASSLSTGGAGELFF
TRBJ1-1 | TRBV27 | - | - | TGTGCCAGCACCCAGACAGGGAACACTGAAGCTTTCTTT | CASTQTGNTEAFF
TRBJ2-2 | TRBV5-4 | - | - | TGTGCCAGCAGCTTTTCCTTCCTGGGGGGCGCCGGGGAGCTGTTTTTT | CASSFSFLGGAGELFF
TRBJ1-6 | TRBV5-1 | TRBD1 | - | TGCGCCAGCAGCTACGGTGGGACAGGGAGCTCCTATAATTCACCCCTCCACTTT | CASSYGGTGSSYNSPLHF
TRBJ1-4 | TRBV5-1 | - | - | TGCGCCAGCAGCTTGGCCTTGGGAAATGAAAAACTGTTTTTT | CASSLALGNEKLFF
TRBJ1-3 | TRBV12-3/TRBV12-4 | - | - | TGTGCCAGCAGCTCTTTGTCTGGAAACACCATATATTTT | CASSSLSGNTIYF
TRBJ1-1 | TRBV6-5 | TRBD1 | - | TGTGCCAGCGTACAGGGGGCAGGAGGCACTGAAGCTTTCTTT | CASVQGAGGTEAFF
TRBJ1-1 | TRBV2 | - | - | TGTGCCAGCACCGTGGGCAGGGGTGAAGCTTTCTTT | CASTVGRGEAFF
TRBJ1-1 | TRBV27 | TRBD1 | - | TGTGCCAGCAGTGGGCGACAGGGGAAGGCCACTGAAGCTTTCTTT | CASSGRQGKATEAFF
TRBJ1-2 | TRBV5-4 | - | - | TGTGCCAGCAGCTTGGGACAGACTGGCTACACCTTC | CASSLGQTGYTF
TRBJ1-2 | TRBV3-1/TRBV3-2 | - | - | TGTGCCAGCAGCCAAGAACCGTATGGCTACACCTTC | CASSQEPYGYTF
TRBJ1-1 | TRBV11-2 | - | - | TGTGCCAGCAGCCCGGTGCTCGAGGGGCGTGGGACTGAAGCTTTCTTT | CASSPVLEGRGTEAFF
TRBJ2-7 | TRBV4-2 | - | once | TGTGCCAGCAGCCAAGTACTCGGCGAGCAGTACTTC | CASSQVLGEQYF
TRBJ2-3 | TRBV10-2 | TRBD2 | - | TGCGCCAGCAGTGTTGGTCTAGCGGGGTCAGATACGCAGTATTTT | CASSVGLAGSDTQYF
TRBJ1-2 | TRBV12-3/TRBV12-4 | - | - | TGTGCCAGCAGTTTAGGTGGTCGTTACACCTTC | CASSLGGRYTF
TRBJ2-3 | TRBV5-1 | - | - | TGCGCCAGCAGCTTGGTCTCAGGGACAGATACGCAGTATTTT | CASSLVSGTDTQYF
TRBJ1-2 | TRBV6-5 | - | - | TGTGCCAGCAGTTCCTCCATTGGCTACACCTTC | CASSSSIGYTF
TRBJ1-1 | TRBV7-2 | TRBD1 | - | TGTGCCAGCACCCCGCTGGCAGGGGGCCAGGGGTTTCTGAACACTGAAGCTTTCTTT | CASTPLAGGQGFLNTEAFF
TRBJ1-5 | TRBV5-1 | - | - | TGCGCCAGCAGCTACTACTCAGGGCGGGAACAGCCCCAGCATTTT | CASSYYSGREQPQHF
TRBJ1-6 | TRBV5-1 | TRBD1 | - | TGCGCCAGCGGGACAGAGGTTAATTCACCCCTCCACTTT | CASGTEVNSPLHF
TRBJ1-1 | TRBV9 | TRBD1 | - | TGTGCCAGCAGCGGGCAGGGGGCGGGGAACACTGAAGCTTTCTTT | CASSGQGAGNTEAFF
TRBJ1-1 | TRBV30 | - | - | TGTGCCTGGTCCCCATGGGAGAACACTGAAGCTTTCTTT | CAWSPWENTEAFF
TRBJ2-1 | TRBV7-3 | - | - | TGTGCCAGCAGCTTAACGGAAAACGATGAGCAGTTCTTC | CASSLTENDEQFF
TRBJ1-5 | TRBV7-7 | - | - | TGTGCTAGCAGCTTAGCCGGGAGGGGCGTTAGCAATCAGCCCCAGCATTTT | CASSLAGRGVSNQPQHF
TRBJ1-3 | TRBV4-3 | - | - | TGCGCCAGCAGCTATACAGGAGGAGGAAACACCATATATTTT | CASSYTGGGNTIYF
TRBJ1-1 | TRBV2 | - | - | TGTGCCAGCAGTGTAACAGGTTCTGAAGCTTTCTTT | CASSVTGSEAFF
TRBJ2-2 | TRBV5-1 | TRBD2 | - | TGCGCCAGCAGCTTGTCCCTTTCTAGCGGCGGGGAGCTGTTTTTT | CASSLSLSSGGELFF
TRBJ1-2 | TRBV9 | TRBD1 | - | TGTGCCAGCAGCGCGCCGGGGACAGGCTATGGCTACACCTTC | CASSAPGTGYGYTF
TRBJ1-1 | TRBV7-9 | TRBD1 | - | TGTGCCAGCAGCTCCCGGGACAGGGGAATAGTGACTGAAGCTTTCTTT | CASSSRDRGIVTEAFF
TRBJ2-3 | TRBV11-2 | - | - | TGTGCCAGCAGCTTCCCCGGGACCGTCATCAGAGATACGCAGTATTTT | CASSFPGTVIRDTQYF